Listed below are T cell receptor beta chains from one sample, sequenced in a study of CXCR3-negative and CXCR3-positive naive CD8 T cells. TCRdb re-called the 5' RACE reads; every CDR3 protein appears as one record, without DNA. This table lists some 38,000 distinct CDR3 sequences. The specimen was memory CD8+ T cells from blood. The receptors stem from a human donor in good health. Some clones in this sample may be carry-over from other donors' samples. Each CDR3 is given with its conserved first and last residue. Clone size is shown for a subset of rows, as once, few, many or a class of expanded clone.

clone size: -; J gene: TRBJ1-1; V gene: TRBV6-6; CDR3 protein: CASGDRPNTEAFF
clone size: -; J gene: TRBJ1-1; V gene: TRBV9; CDR3 protein: CASSAGQLYEAFF
clone size: -; J gene: TRBJ1-3; V gene: TRBV19; CDR3 protein: CASSTPGHLTTPGNTIYF
clone size: -; J gene: TRBJ2-1; V gene: TRBV20-1; CDR3 protein: CSARGRADNEQFF
clone size: -; J gene: TRBJ2-1; V gene: TRBV6-1; CDR3 protein: CASSEGQTYNEKFF
clone size: -; J gene: TRBJ1-1; V gene: TRBV5-4; CDR3 protein: CASSLGQGMKTEAFF
clone size: -; J gene: TRBJ2-7; V gene: TRBV6-2/TRBV6-3; CDR3 protein: CASSWISGGAEEQYF
clone size: -; J gene: TRBJ2-1; V gene: TRBV11-2; CDR3 protein: CASSLTGGGSYNEQFF
clone size: -; J gene: TRBJ2-7; V gene: TRBV23-1; CDR3 protein: CASSLWAGEEGEQYF
clone size: medium-sized; J gene: TRBJ1-1; V gene: TRBV4-1; CDR3 protein: CASSQVLTGGSNTEAFF
clone size: -; J gene: TRBJ2-5; V gene: TRBV28; CDR3 protein: CASSLSVQETQYF
clone size: -; J gene: TRBJ1-1; V gene: TRBV24-1; CDR3 protein: CAIAPGENTEAFF
clone size: -; J gene: TRBJ2-1; V gene: TRBV28; CDR3 protein: CASSLDRTGPYNEQFF
clone size: -; J gene: TRBJ1-1; V gene: TRBV28; CDR3 protein: CASSSLTDWNTEAFF
clone size: -; J gene: TRBJ2-5; V gene: TRBV20-1; CDR3 protein: CSARGLPITGTSGETQYF
clone size: -; J gene: TRBJ1-5; V gene: TRBV27; CDR3 protein: CASRLTGYQPQHF
clone size: -; J gene: TRBJ1-2; V gene: TRBV7-3; CDR3 protein: CASSLNGNYGYTF
clone size: -; J gene: TRBJ1-1; V gene: TRBV29-1; CDR3 protein: CSVAPNSGFTEAFF
clone size: -; J gene: TRBJ1-2; V gene: TRBV19; CDR3 protein: CASSSDGMTNYGYTF
clone size: -; J gene: TRBJ2-1; V gene: TRBV7-9; CDR3 protein: CASSLISGSGPYNEQFF